These 7 T cell receptor beta chains were all obtained from the same sample, sequenced in a study of vaccination effects on CD4 cells after COVID-19. Method: immunoSEQ multiplex PCR; TCRdb's copy keeps in-frame clones and lacks some. The table has 15,000 or so clones, roughly 68% seen once; the top ten hold about 9.9%. Sequencing followed a ViraFEST assay step that expanded antigen-specific CD4+ T cells with viral peptide pools. Isolating CD4+ T cells followed less than 12 days of culture. The vaccine given was either BNT162b2 or mRNA-1273, in two doses. What these receptors recognize is not known. The specimen was CD4+ T cells from PBMCs cultured with SARS-CoV-2 spike peptides, collected after COVID-19 vaccination. The receptor set was obtained from a human donor who received a COVID-19 vaccine.

V and J are TRBV9 and TRBJ1-2; 8 bases line up with TRBD1. Germline V gene data show CDR1 as SGDLS and CDR2 as YYNGEE. Trimming cost V 2 bases and J 4 bases; bases outside gene matches: 7. The CDR3 runs to 15 residues. The CDR3 protein is CASSVAGGSSYGYTF. The CDR3 DNA reads as TGTGCCAGCAGCGTCGCAGGGGGCTCTAGCTATGGCTACACCTTC. Full variable domain (remainder filled in from reference TRBV9 and TRBJ1-2): DSGVTQTPKHLITATGQRVTLRCSPRSGDLSVYWYQQSLDQGLQFLIQYYNGEERAKGNILERFSAQQFPDLHSELNLSSLELGDSALYFCASSVAGGSSYGYTFGSGTRLTVV.

The chain is built from TRBV6-5 and TRBJ1-6; D is undetermined. Trimming took 5 bases from V and 2 from J, leaving 10 bases between them. Per germline, CDR1 MNHEY and CDR2 SVGAGI. This CDR3 is built from 15 residues. In nucleotides, the CDR3 is TGTGCCAGCAGTCTCTCTGGGCCCTATAATTCACCCCTCCACTTT. It yields the protein CASSLSGPYNSPLHF.

V and J are TRBV7-8 and TRBJ2-2; D remains ambiguous. Trimming removed 0 bases at V and 1 base at J, with 12 bases between. CDR3 length: 17 amino acids. CDR1 and CDR2 from the germline V gene are SGHVS and FQNEAQ. The CDR3 loop reads CASSLAQTPGNTGELFF. The CDR3 nucleotides read TGTGCCAGCAGCTTAGCCCAGACTCCGGGGAACACCGGGGAGCTGTTTTTT.

The gene calls are TRBV5-1 and TRBJ1-2, with D unresolved. CDR1 and CDR2 (germline): SGHRS, YFSETQ. Trimming took off 4 bases at V and 8 bases at J, with 21 bases between the two ends. The CDR3 loop spans 15 amino acids. The CDR3 DNA is TGCGCCAGCAGCGGGCGGCAGGACTTCGTAGGGGGCTACACCTTC. Residues: CASSGRQDFVGGYTF.

This clone was picked up a small number of times. This chain connects TRBV4-2 to TRBJ1-2, with 7 bases fitting TRBD1. The CDR3 length is 13 residues. Germline V gene sequence: CDR1 LGHNA, CDR2 YNFKEQ. Trimming removed 5 bases from V and 4 bases from J; junction bases left unmatched: 4. CDR3 protein: CASSFRDSYGYTF. CDR3 nucleotide sequence: TGTGCCAGCAGCTTCCGGGACAGCTATGGCTACACCTTC.

The chain is built from TRBV5-6 and TRBJ2-7; TRBD2 matches at 10 bases. This CDR3 comprises 15 residues. The V and J ends lost 5 bases and 4 bases, in that order; junction bases with no gene match: 9. Germline V lookup: CDR1 SGHDT, CDR2 YYEEEE. CDR3 coding DNA: TGTGCCAGCAGGTTGAGCGGGGGGGGAACTTACGAGCAGTACTTC. It translates to CASRLSGGGTYEQYF.

The chain has TRBV30 and TRBJ1-2; possibly TRBD1 for D (6 bases). V was cut by 0 bases and J by 8 bases, with 16 bases left in between. The CDR3 contains 14 residues. CDR1 and CDR2 from the germline V gene are GTSNPN and SVGIG (reference sequence). The CDR3 DNA sequence: TGTGCCTGGAGTGTACGGAGACAGGAGAGAGGCTACACCTTC. Translating it yields CAWSVRRQERGYTF. Full variable domain (rest looked up from reference TRBV30 and TRBJ1-2): SQTIHQWPATLVQPVGSPLSLECTVEGTSNPNLYWYRQAAGRGLQLLFYSVGIGQISSEVPQNLSASRPQDRQFILSSKKLLLSDSGFYLCAWSVRRQERGYTFGSGTRLTVV.